The sequence of this TCR gamma chain was determined in a study of Vδ1+ human thymocytes. Study-level points and caveats: Thymic TRG and TRD repertoires appeared highly polyclonal, with Gaussian CDR3 length distributions. The authors advised highly purified populations and single-cell validation.

This clone is deemed medium-sized. What it recognizes is unknown. This sample includes further DNA sequences coding for the same CDR3. The CDR3 runs 14 residues. Germline V lookup: CDR1 GITISATS, CDR2 ISYDGTV (reference sequence). The ends lost 3 bases at V and 0 bases at J; junction bases unmatched: 5. Sequences come from RNA converted to cDNA by reverse transcription. Pooled V-gene forward primers with one constant-region reverse primer generated the CDR3 amplicons by multiplex PCR. TCRdb reapplied CATT to the multiplex PCR reads. The table lists 36,000 or so gamma-chain clones, 20% to 25% of them singletons, with roughly 2% in the top ten. After alphabeta T cell depletion, CD3+ Vdelta1+ Vdelta2- thymocytes were sorted.

Sequencing used Vdelta1+ gamma-delta thymocytes from the thymus. Subset: FACS-sorted CD3+ TCRalphabeta- TCRVdelta1+ TCRVdelta2- thymocytes. The clonotype comes from a girl under three years old who had congenital heart surgery. This chain connects TRGV9 to TRGJ1 or TRGJ2. CDR3 amino acids: CALWEPPNYYKKLF. Written as DNA, the CDR3 is TGTGCCTTGTGGGAGCCCCCGAATTATTATAAGAAACTCTTT.